The 15 T cell receptor beta chains below all came from one sample that was sequenced in a study of cytomegalovirus exposure and HLA in healthy donors. In the PCR, 60 Vbeta and 13 Jbeta primers were used. The table came from immunoSEQ multiplex PCR; TCRdb's copy has only in-frame clones and leaves some out. The data contain some 160,000 clones, around 84% of them singletons. The sequencing sample was made of PBMCs. The receptors were gathered from a man younger than 35 in good health and CMV-seronegative.

This chain joins TRBV4-1 and TRBJ2-3; 7 nucleotides align to TRBD1. Trimming cost V 6 bases and J 0 bases; bases outside gene matches: 12. Germline V gives CDR1 MGHRA, CDR2 YSYEKL. The CDR3 is made up of 17 amino acids. CDR3 in DNA: TGCGCCAGCAGTCCCACCTACAGGGGAATCAGCACAGATACGCAGTATTTT. It is translated as CASSPTYRGISTDTQYF.

Only one count was recorded for this clone. The chain combines TRBV4-3 with TRBJ2-5; 8 bases map to TRBD2. Matching the DNA end better, TRBJ2-7 makes the J call doubtful. The germline V gene encodes CDR1 LGHNA and CDR2 YSLEER. This CDR3 region has 15 residues. The CDR3 region is CASSQQRGLSYEQYF. CDR3 sequence (DNA): TGCGCCAGCAGCCAACAGCGGGGGCTGAGCTACGAGCAGTACTTC.

This clone was detected once. V usage is TRBV9 and J usage is TRBJ2-1; tentatively, D is TRBD1 (5 bases). Germline V gene lookup returns CDR1 SGDLS and CDR2 YYNGEE. V lost 3 bases and J 4 bases, leaving 14 bases between the germline ends. The CDR3 spans 15 residues. For the CDR3, the DNA is TGTGCCAGCAGCGCACCGGCTCAGGGTTACAATGAGCAGTTCTTC. Translating gives CASSAPAQGYNEQFF.

The gene calls are TRBV4-1 and TRBJ1-2; perhaps TRBD1 as D (6 bases). CDR3 length equals 16 residues. The ends were cut back, 1 base at V and 4 bases at J, with 16 bases in the middle. In germline, CDR1 is MGHRA, CDR2 YSYEKL. CDR3 DNA sequence: TGCGCCAGCAGCCAAGGGAGGGGGGGGCGCCCCTATGGCTACACCTTC. This encodes CASSQGRGGRPYGYTF.

The rearrangement uses TRBV7-8 and TRBJ2-1; maybe TRBD2 (5 bases). V was clipped by 0 bases and J by 8 bases, with 17 bases between them. CDR3 length: 16 amino acids. Germline V lookup: CDR1 SGHVS, CDR2 FQNEAQ. Here the CDR3 reads CASSLARAATADEQFF. The CDR3, as DNA: TGTGCCAGCAGCTTAGCGCGGGCAGCTACCGCGGATGAGCAGTTCTTC.

V and J are TRBV10-3 and TRBJ2-7, with 10 bases matching TRBD2. With 6 bases clipped from V and 3 bases from J, the junction kept 8 bases outside the gene matches. The CDR3 is 15 amino acids. The V gene's germline CDR1 is ENHRY and CDR2 SYGVKD. The CDR3, as DNA: TGTGCCATCAGCGCCGGACTAGCGGCCAACTACGAGCAGTACTTC. Protein sequence: CAISAGLAANYEQYF.

J is TRBJ2-2 and V is TRBV7-7, with 8 bases fitting TRBD1. CDR1 is SSHAT and CDR2 is FNYEAQ in the germline V gene (reference sequence). V lost 8 bases, J lost 2 bases, and 4 bases stayed unmatched. The CDR3 contains 14 residues. This CDR3 is CASRGQDNTGELFF. The CDR3 nucleotides read TGTGCCAGCCGGGGACAGGATAACACCGGGGAGCTGTTTTTT.

The rearrangement uses TRBV7-8 and TRBJ2-1, with a possible D match to TRBD1 (6 bases). Germline CDR1 is SGHVS and CDR2 is FQNEAQ. V was trimmed by 4 bases and J by 7 bases, leaving 17 bases between them. This CDR3 contains 15 residues. The CDR3 coding sequence is TGTGCCAGCAGCTCCACAGGGCATAAGAGTAATGAGCAGTTCTTC. Its translation: CASSSTGHKSNEQFF.

The chain has TRBV6-4 and TRBJ2-2; D may be TRBD2 (5 bases). V was pared by 5 bases and J by 0 bases, with 10 bases between. CDR1 MRHNA and CDR2 SNTAGT come from the germline V gene. This CDR3 has 15 amino acids. The CDR3 sequence: CASSWTSSNTGELFF. The CDR3 nucleotides are TGTGCCAGCAGTTGGACTTCCTCGAACACCGGGGAGCTGTTTTTT.

The chain couples TRBV28 to TRBJ1-1, with 7 nucleotides matching TRBD1. Trimming at V came to 6 bases and at J to 5 bases, leaving 6 bases not matched to a gene. Germline-derived CDR1 and CDR2 are MDHEN and SYDVKM. The CDR3 is made up of 13 amino acids. The CDR3 sequence is CASRKQGGTEAFF. For the CDR3, the DNA is TGTGCCAGCAGGAAGCAGGGGGGTACTGAAGCTTTCTTT.

The chain links TRBV16 to TRBJ2-2; 7 positions match TRBD1. Germline V lookup: CDR1 KGHSY, CDR2 FQNENV. V shed 0 bases and J 7 bases; nucleotides not matched to a gene: 8. The length of the CDR3 is 16 residues. CDR3 in amino acids: CASSQSRSRDSGELFF. As DNA, the CDR3 is TGTGCCAGCAGCCAATCGAGGTCCCGGGACAGCGGGGAGCTGTTTTTT.

This chain connects TRBV19 to TRBJ2-5, with D unclear. With 1 base removed from V and 5 bases from J, the gap between germline ends came to 8 bases. This CDR3 has 13 residues. Per the germline V gene, CDR1 is LNHDA and CDR2 is SQIVND (reference sequence). The CDR3 nucleotides are TGTGCCAGTAGTATAGCGCCGGAGGAGACCCAGTACTTC. It codes for CASSIAPEETQYF.

This chain joins TRBV7-8 and TRBJ1-5, with TRBD1 matching over 9 bases. Germline assignment: CDR1 SGHVS and CDR2 FQNEAQ. Trimming removed 5 bases from V and 4 bases from J; junction bases left unmatched: 9. The CDR3 has 16 amino acids. The CDR3 loop is CASSPDRGLRNQPQHF. CDR3 coding DNA: TGTGCCAGCAGCCCGGACAGGGGATTGAGGAATCAGCCCCAGCATTTT.

The chain combines TRBV7-2 with TRBJ2-7, with 10 positions matching TRBD1. The junction had 5 bases not matched to a gene; V was cut back by 5 bases and J by 4 bases. The CDR3 runs to 14 residues. The germline V gene encodes CDR1 SGHTA and CDR2 FQGNSA. In DNA form, the CDR3 reads TGTGCCAGCAGCGTAGGACAGGGGGGATACGAGCAGTACTTC. Encoded protein: CASSVGQGGYEQYF.

This clone has a single count. V and J are TRBV28 and TRBJ2-7, with a weak D call TRBD2 (5 bases). Germline V lookup: CDR1 MDHEN, CDR2 SYDVKM. The V end was cut by 2 bases, the J end by 2 bases, with 19 bases between. The CDR3 runs to 17 residues. The CDR3 nucleotides are TGTGCCAGCAGTTTAGGGTTGAGGGTGGGTGACGCCTACGAGCAGTACTTC. Amino acid sequence: CASSLGLRVGDAYEQYF.